This T cell receptor beta chain came from a study of T cells after yellow fever vaccination. This clonotype was detected many times. TCRdb itself ran the 5' RACE reads through MiXCR, one entry per CDR3 protein. The profile shows roughly 30,000 distinct CDR3 sequences, 8% to 11% of them singletons. CDR3 size: 15 residues. V was pared by 8 bases and J by 3 bases, with 10 bases of the junction left unmatched. This sequence originates from a man between 18 and 35 years old who received the YFV17D yellow fever vaccine. The chain recombines TRBV12-3 or TRBV12-4 with TRBJ2-1; 7 bases fit TRBD2. The sequences come from PBMCs, either bulk or a sorted T-cell subset (CD4+, CD8+, memory, or dextramer-sorted; not recorded which), collected about 2 weeks after the first yellow fever vaccination. Written as DNA, the CDR3 is TGTGCCAGCTCCATGGGCGGGGGAATCTACAATGAGCAGTTCTTC. It yields the protein CASSMGGGIYNEQFF.